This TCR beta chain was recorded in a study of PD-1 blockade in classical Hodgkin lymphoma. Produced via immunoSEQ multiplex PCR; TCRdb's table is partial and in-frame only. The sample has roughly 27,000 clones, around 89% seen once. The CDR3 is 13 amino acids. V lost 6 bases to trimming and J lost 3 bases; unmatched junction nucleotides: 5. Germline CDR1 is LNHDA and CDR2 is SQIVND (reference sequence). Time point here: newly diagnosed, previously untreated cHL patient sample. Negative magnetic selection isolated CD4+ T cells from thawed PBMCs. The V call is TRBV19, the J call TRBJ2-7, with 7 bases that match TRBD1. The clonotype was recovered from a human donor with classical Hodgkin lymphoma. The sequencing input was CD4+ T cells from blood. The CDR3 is CASSNRGDYEQYF. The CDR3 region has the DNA TGTGCCAGTAGCAACAGGGGAGACTACGAGCAGTACTTC.